The 32 T cell receptor beta chains presented below share a single source sample, sequenced in a study of Ad26.COV2.S vaccination and SARS-CoV-2 variants. Treatment described: approximately 18 received Ad26.COV2.S at low or high dose, single or two shots; 5 received placebo; per-sample allocation not given. The samples date from day 63 after the first vaccine or placebo injection. The protocol was immunoSEQ multiplex PCR, while the TCRdb copy is restricted to in-frame clones and leaves out a portion. Counted here are 300,000 to 400,000 clones, around 81% occurring once; the ten biggest clones make up 2% to 2.5%. The sample in question was peripheral blood, obtained in a trial of Ad26.COV2.S vaccine versus placebo. The source is a person aged 18 to 65 who received the Ad26.COV2.S COVID-19 vaccine or a placebo.

This chain uses TRBV3-1 (or the pseudogene TRBV3-2) with TRBJ2-7; unclear D gene. Germline CDR1 is LGHDT and CDR2 is YNNKEL (reference sequence). This CDR3 comprises 13 residues. V was pared by 3 bases and J by 6 bases, with 12 bases between. The CDR3 nucleotides are TGTGCCAGCAGCCACGAACCGGGTCCCGAGCAGTACTTC. Translation gives CASSHEPGPEQYF.

The genes are TRBV11-3 and TRBJ2-7; D might be TRBD1 (7 bases). The V gene's germline CDR1 is SGHNT and CDR2 YENEEA. V was pared by 5 bases and J by 3 bases, with 23 bases between. This CDR3 has 17 amino acids. The CDR3 loop is CASSIQSTGTGLYEQYF. The CDR3, as DNA: TGTGCCAGCAGCATACAGTCGACAGGGACGGGACTCTACGAGCAGTACTTC.

The chain combines TRBV18 with TRBJ2-1; TRBD1 aligns across 7 bases. Germline CDR1 is KGHSH and CDR2 is LQKENI. V trimming: 3 bases; J trimming: 2 bases; junction bases outside the gene matches: 4. CDR3 length: 15 amino acids. DNA of the CDR3: TGTGCCAGCTCACCCCCTCAGGGGGCCTACAATGAGCAGTTCTTC. Translated: CASSPPQGAYNEQFF.

V usage is TRBV7-3 and J usage is TRBJ1-1; the D gene is possibly TRBD1 (5 bases). The germline gives CDR1 SGHTA, CDR2 FQGTGA. The CDR3 has 15 amino acids. The V gene lost 0 bases and the J gene lost 3 bases, with 11 bases spanning the gap. The CDR3 DNA follows: TGTGCCAGCAGCTTAACAGGGAGGGGAGACACTGAAGCTTTCTTT. This sequence encodes CASSLTGRGDTEAFF.

The chain has TRBV27 and TRBJ1-3, with 7 bases aligning to TRBD1. The ends lost 2 bases at V and 0 bases at J; junction bases unmatched: 4. Germline V gene lookup returns CDR1 MNHEY and CDR2 SMNVEV (reference sequence). The CDR3 extends over 16 amino acids. CDR3 sequence: CASSLRTGPSGNTIYF. CDR3 DNA: TGTGCCAGCAGTTTACGGACAGGTCCCTCTGGAAACACCATATATTTT.

V usage is TRBV5-5 and J usage is TRBJ1-6, with D unclear. V shed 4 bases and J shed 7 bases, with 18 bases lying between them. The CDR3 runs to 16 residues. Germline V lookup: CDR1 SGHKS, CDR2 YYEKEE (reference sequence). In DNA, the CDR3 is TGTGCCAGCAGCCCCACCCAAGAAGGTCGGAATTCACCCCTCCACTTT. It yields the protein CASSPTQEGRNSPLHF.

The V and J genes are TRBV29-1 and TRBJ2-6; D is uncertain. From germline, CDR1 is SQVTM and CDR2 ANQGSEA. The CDR3 contains 12 residues. V gave up 7 bases and J gave up 0 bases, with 4 bases separating them. The CDR3 nucleotides are TGCAGCGCATACTCTGGGGCCAACGTCCTGACTTTC. This gives the protein CSAYSGANVLTF.

DNA of the CDR3: TGCAGCGTTCTTCCCGGGACGGGGAATGAAAAACTGTTTTTT. Translated, it gives CSVLPGTGNEKLFF. The chain links TRBV29-1 to TRBJ1-4, with a possible D match to TRBD1 (5 bases). Germline-derived CDR1 and CDR2 are SQVTM and ANQGSEA. V lost 5 bases and J 5 bases, leaving 15 bases between the germline ends. This CDR3 has 14 residues.

The CDR3 is CASSHITHYGYTF. CDR3 nucleotide sequence: TGTGCCAGCAGCCATATAACTCATTATGGCTACACCTTC. The chain uses TRBV11-2 and TRBJ1-2, with D unresolved. CDR1 is SGHAT, CDR2 FQNNGV, per germline. CDR3 length: 13 residues. Trimming took 5 bases from V and 5 from J, leaving 12 bases between them.

The V and J genes are TRBV29-1 and TRBJ1-4; tentative D call: TRBD1 (5 bases). Trimming left V 4 bases short and J 8 bases short, with 17 bases between. The length of the CDR3 is 14 residues. Germline V gene data show CDR1 as SQVTM and CDR2 as ANQGSEA. CDR3 coding DNA: TGCAGCGTTGGAGGATGGCAGGGAGACGAAAAACTGTTTTTT. Amino acids: CSVGGWQGDEKLFF. The full variable domain, completed using reference TRBV29-1 and TRBJ1-4, is SAVISQKPSRDICQRGTSLTIQCQVDSQVTMMFWYRQQPGQSLTLIATANQGSEATYESGFVIDKFPISRPNLTFSTLTVSNMSPEDSSIYLCSVGGWQGDEKLFFGSGTQLSVL.

The V gene is TRBV7-9, the J gene TRBJ2-7; D unclear. The CDR3 contains 12 residues. Trimming shortened V by 3 bases and J by 3 bases, and 6 bases separated the two germline ends. The V gene's germline CDR1 is SEHNR and CDR2 FQNEAQ (reference sequence). Here the CDR3 reads CASSLVHYEQYF. CDR3 in DNA: TGTGCCAGCAGCTTGGTGCACTACGAGCAGTACTTC.

The chain joins TRBV24-1 to TRBJ1-3; TRBD1 matches 8 bases. The length of the CDR3 is 17 residues. CDR1 is KGHDR and CDR2 is SFDVKD in the germline V gene. After removal of 4 bases from V and 0 bases from J, the junction contained 7 bases not matched to a gene. CDR3 coding DNA: TGTGCCACCAGTGACCTTGGACAGGGACTCTCTGGAAACACCATATATTTT. It specifies CATSDLGQGLSGNTIYF.

The chain has TRBV5-1 and TRBJ2-3, with D unresolved. Germline V gives CDR1 SGHRS, CDR2 YFSETQ. Trimming pared 0 bases from V and 8 bases from J, leaving 4 bases between. CDR3 length: 11 amino acids. CDR3 protein: CASSLESTQYF. The CDR3 DNA sequence: TGCGCCAGCAGCTTGGAGAGTACGCAGTATTTT.

J is TRBJ1-5 and V is TRBV9; D gene unclear. In germline, CDR1 is SGDLS, CDR2 YYNGEE. The CDR3 loop spans 11 amino acids. V lost 1 base to trimming and J lost 4 bases, with 0 bases between them. CDR3 region: CASSVNQPQHF. The DNA for the CDR3 is TGTGCCAGCAGCGTAAATCAGCCCCAGCATTTT.

CDR3 bases: TGTGCCAGCAGCCCCTTGACTAGCGGGGGTATCAATGAGCAGTTCTTC. Protein sequence: CASSPLTSGGINEQFF. The chain has TRBV3-1 (or the pseudogene TRBV3-2) and TRBJ2-1, with 12 bases fitting TRBD2. Germline loops: CDR1 LGHDT, CDR2 YNNKEL (reference sequence). The CDR3 contains 16 residues. Trimming took 4 bases from V and 6 from J; bases not matched to a gene: 7.

The chain recombines TRBV7-6 with TRBJ2-7; 9 nucleotides align to TRBD1. CDR1 SGHVS and CDR2 FNYEAQ come from the germline V gene. The CDR3 length is 14 residues. After removal of 2 bases from V and 5 bases from J, the junction contained 4 bases not matched to a gene. CDR3 loop: CASSLLGQGNEQYF. In nucleotides, the CDR3 is TGTGCCAGCAGCTTATTGGGACAGGGTAACGAGCAGTACTTC.

V is TRBV5-1 and J is TRBJ2-3, with TRBD2 matching 8 bases. Germline-derived CDR1 and CDR2 are SGHRS and YFSETQ. V gave up 4 bases and J gave up 4 bases; unmatched junction bases: 8. The CDR3 is 15 amino acids. The CDR3 reads CASSPPSGGADTQYF. The CDR3 nucleotides read TGCGCCAGCAGCCCTCCCAGCGGGGGCGCAGATACGCAGTATTTT.

This clone was counted a few times. The identical CDR3 is also encoded by other nucleotide sequences in the sample. The chain combines TRBV29-1 with TRBJ1-1; the D is unclear. The CDR3 loop spans 10 amino acids. V lost 7 bases, J lost 0 bases, and 3 bases lay in between. The germline V gene has CDR1 SQVTM and CDR2 ANQGSEA. The CDR3 bases are TGCAGCGGTTTGAACACTGAAGCTTTCTTT. Translated: CSGLNTEAFF.

The chain joins TRBV24-1 to TRBJ1-5; 7 nucleotides agree with TRBD1. This CDR3 contains 13 residues. The junction had 5 bases not matched to a gene; V was cut back by 6 bases and J by 7 bases. CDR1 KGHDR and CDR2 SFDVKD come from the germline V gene. This CDR3 is CATSRQGGQPQHF. In nucleotides, the CDR3 is TGTGCCACCAGTAGACAGGGCGGGCAGCCCCAGCATTTT.

The count of this clone is one. V usage is TRBV12-5 and J usage is TRBJ1-4, with D unresolved. Trimming stripped 6 bases from V and 4 bases from J, with 9 bases between. CDR1 and CDR2 from the germline V gene are LGHNT and FRNRAP. The CDR3 extends over 13 amino acids. CDR3 coding DNA: TGTGCTAGTGGGGAGTTCGATAATGAAAAACTGTTTTTT. It codes for CASGEFDNEKLFF. The complete variable domain, with remaining parts taken from reference TRBV12-5 and TRBJ1-4, reads DARVTQTPRHKVTEMGQEVTMRCQPILGHNTVFWYRQTMMQGLELLAYFRNRAPLDDSGMPKDRFSAEMPDATLATLKIQPSEPRDSAVYFCASGEFDNEKLFFGSGTQLSVL.

The gene calls are TRBV27 and TRBJ1-2, with D perhaps matching TRBD1 (6 bases). Germline CDR1 reads MNHEY; CDR2 reads SMNVEV (reference sequence). This CDR3 is built from 15 residues. Deletions cut 0 bases from V and 3 bases from J, with 11 bases between. The CDR3 region has the DNA TGTGCCAGCAGTTTATCGGGGACATATCACTATGGCTACACCTTC. As protein: CASSLSGTYHYGYTF.

This chain uses TRBV14 with TRBJ2-2, with D perhaps TRBD1 (5 bases). Germline assignment: CDR1 SGHDN and CDR2 FVKESK. V was pared by 1 base and J by 7 bases, with 10 bases between. This CDR3 has 14 amino acids. CDR3 in amino acids: CASSQGETGGELFF. The CDR3 DNA reads as TGTGCCAGCAGCCAAGGTGAAACAGGCGGGGAGCTGTTTTTT.

This chain uses TRBV4-1 with TRBJ2-7, with D uncertain. This CDR3 spans 14 amino acids. The germline V gene has CDR1 MGHRA and CDR2 YSYEKL. V gave up 5 bases and J gave up 5 bases, with 16 bases separating them. CDR3: CASSSPGDGDEQYF. The CDR3 nucleotides read TGCGCCAGCAGCTCGCCGGGCGACGGTGACGAGCAGTACTTC.

CDR3 DNA sequence: TGTGCCAGCAGCCCTAGGTCCGGTGAAAAACTGTTTTTT. Protein product: CASSPRSGEKLFF. This rearrangement joins TRBV11-2 to TRBJ1-4, with D uncertain. Germline V gene lookup returns CDR1 SGHAT and CDR2 FQNNGV. This CDR3 is 13 amino acids long. V was trimmed by 5 bases and J by 7 bases, leaving 11 bases between them.

The chain couples TRBV27 to TRBJ2-2; 10 bases match TRBD1. With V trimmed by 4 bases and J by 6 bases, 11 bases remained unmatched. Germline values: CDR1 MNHEY, CDR2 SMNVEV (reference sequence). The CDR3 covers 17 residues. The CDR3 loop is CASSSPTKTGGAGELFF. The CDR3 DNA sequence: TGTGCCAGCAGTTCCCCTACAAAGACAGGGGGCGCCGGGGAGCTGTTTTTT.

The chain combines TRBV2 with TRBJ1-6; no clear D gene. The CDR3 contains 13 residues. Germline values: CDR1 SNHLY, CDR2 FYNNEI. V lost 6 bases and J lost 4, with 7 bases in between. The CDR3 is CASRQSYNSPLHF. The CDR3 coding sequence is TGTGCCAGCAGACAGAGTTATAATTCACCCCTCCACTTT.

Regarding this clone: The sample has other DNA sequences that encode this CDR3 too. The chain carries TRBV5-1 and TRBJ2-5, with D possibly matching TRBD2 (6 bases). The CDR3 is 15 residues long. CDR1 and CDR2 from the germline V gene are SGHRS and YFSETQ. The V gene lost 2 bases and the J gene lost 2 bases, with 13 bases spanning the gap. The CDR3, as DNA: TGCGCCAGCAGCTTCGGAGTGGGGGGACAAGAGACCCAGTACTTC. Protein: CASSFGVGGQETQYF.

The chain couples TRBV9 to TRBJ2-1, with TRBD2 identical over 8 bases. The CDR3 has 16 residues. The ends lost 4 bases at V and 9 bases at J; junction bases unmatched: 15. Germline V gives CDR1 SGDLS, CDR2 YYNGEE. CDR3 sequence reads: CASSIRGLERNSEQFF. The CDR3 DNA is TGTGCCAGCAGCATACGGGGACTAGAGAGAAATAGTGAGCAGTTCTTC.

The rearrangement links TRBV24-1 to TRBJ2-3, with D perhaps TRBD1 or TRBD2 (5 bases each). V was trimmed by 9 bases and J by 2 bases, leaving 14 bases between them. CDR3 length equals 14 residues. Germline V gene lookup returns CDR1 KGHDR and CDR2 SFDVKD. The CDR3 here is CATGEGRPTDTQYF. The DNA of the CDR3 is TGTGCCACCGGAGAGGGGAGACCCACAGATACGCAGTATTTT.

This sequence joins TRBV7-9 and TRBJ2-7, with a weak D call TRBD2 (5 bases). The CDR3 runs to 15 residues. CDR1 is SEHNR and CDR2 is FQNEAQ in the germline V gene (reference sequence). Trimming removed 5 bases at V and 2 bases at J, with 16 bases between. CDR3 amino acids: CASSPKDGNPYEQYF. The CDR3 DNA follows: TGTGCCAGCAGCCCCAAGGACGGGAATCCCTACGAGCAGTACTTC.

Written as DNA, the CDR3 is TGTGCCAGCAGCTTTACCCGGGGCGACTTAAGCGGGGAGCTGTTTTTT. It translates to CASSFTRGDLSGELFF. This chain joins TRBV7-3 and TRBJ2-2; the D call may be TRBD1 or TRBD2 (5 bases each). The CDR3 is 16 residues long. Trimming cost V 3 bases and J 7 bases, with 18 bases left between them. From germline, CDR1 is SGHTA and CDR2 FQGTGA.

The rearrangement links TRBV24-1 to TRBJ2-2; D unclear. Germline CDR1 is KGHDR and CDR2 is SFDVKD. V gave up 3 bases and J gave up 0 bases, with 7 bases separating them. The length of the CDR3 is 15 residues. As DNA, the CDR3 is TGTGCCACCAGTGATGCAGGCGCGAACACCGGGGAGCTGTTTTTT. Residues: CATSDAGANTGELFF.